This T cell receptor (beta chain) emerged from a study of cytomegalovirus exposure and HLA in healthy donors (dated by TCRdb to the late 2010s). Broadly, across the study: According to an earlier analysis of 587 of the donors, some 170 million T cells yielded 90 million to 140 million unique TCR beta sequences and approximately 300 Gb of sequence data. Approximately 300 gigabases of sequencing data and around 80 million unique TCR sequences made up an early release that covered roughly 670 HLA-typed donors. Of the roughly 400 genotyped donors, 65% to 90% fell in the genetic ancestry cluster associated with self-reported Caucasian donors. The study aimed to test whether signatures of past pathogen exposure could be identified by cataloging public T cell receptors. The T cell repertoires of some 700 subjects were profiled by immunosequencing and related to cytomegalovirus serostatus. A separate validation cohort of over 95 different subjects was used in addition to the approximately 640-subject first cohort. High-throughput TCR immunosequencing, statistical association of individual TCRs with disease status, and machine learning were combined to predict cytomegalovirus infection status. A later analysis re-examined previously published TCR beta repertoires from several hundred donors and added high-resolution HLA genotyping to investigate patterns of TCR occurrence. The later analysis used no new phenotypic data to find candidate immune exposures, relying instead on TCR beta sequences and their occurrence across donors. In an earlier analysis of several hundred of the donors, high-throughput TCR beta sequencing was used to judge whether each TCR beta V gene segment behaved as functional or pseudogenic. Alongside the repertoire data, information on donor age, sex, ethnicity and CMV serostatus was compiled. A later genetic analysis took genome-wide SNP genotypes for 398 of the 666 donors and used that subset as a discovery cohort. Every discovery cohort repertoire had been produced on one sequencing platform. Class I and class II HLA loci were covered by the typing at four-digit resolution. The number of donors typed differed by locus, with about 629-630 for A, B, C, DRB1 and DQB1, around 500 for DQA1, nearly 610 for DPA1, and over 400 for DPB1. Several DR-DQ haplotypes were treated as single units for association and clustering because of strong linkage in the cohort. On average, about 240,000 unique TCR beta nucleotide sequences were sequenced per donor among about 400 genotyped donors of the cohort, with roughly 18% of those sequences being non-productive. Points the paper makes about the study in general: Several of the top co-occurrence clusters appeared to be linked to parvovirus B19, influenza, CMV and Epstein-Barr virus, according to a later analysis. The classifier was reported to diagnose cytomegalovirus status with high specificity and sensitivity in both the original and validation cohorts. A cluster of highly shared sequence variants was judged likely to be a technical artifact of the sequencing pipeline. In vitro tests confirmed that a few of the cytomegalovirus-associated TCR beta chains recognize cytomegalovirus antigens. Most TCR sequences were observed very rarely across donors, whereas some public TCRs were present in many individuals. Correlated functional status among segregating V segments might be attributable to linkage disequilibrium, but an unknown experimental factor could not be ruled out. An association between a missense DCLRE1C variant and V-gene and J-gene trimming of TCR beta chains was found in a later genetic analysis and replicated in an independent cohort. For the cohort, immune exposure information was limited to CMV serostatus. Because the 87-base-pair reads could not distinguish some IMGT-functional V segments, including TRBV6-2 and TRBV6-3, those segments were excluded. Compared with the approximately 670-donor mean, donors in an Asian-associated ancestry cluster had fewer N-insertions in productive TCRs, according to a later genetic analysis. The presence/absence analyses assumed that sequencing depth was roughly uniform across donors, and that assumption may not be true. Only TCR beta chains were sequenced in this cohort, and the absence of alpha or paired-chain data limited detectable features. Compared with equally common non-associated chains, HLA-associated TCR beta chains in a later analysis were more clonally expanded and had lower generation probabilities. A further reported finding was that TCR beta sequences accurately predicted the HLA-A and HLA-B alleles for most subjects in the first cohort. In a later analysis, the rate of TCR association differed among HLA loci, with DRB1 alleles having the most associated TCRs and HLA-C alleles having the fewest. According to a later analysis, most CMV-associated TCR beta chains appeared to be HLA-restricted, and the HLA associations seemed to be driven largely by CMV exposure. A later analysis associated 17,000 or so TCR beta sequences with specific HLA alleles at a false discovery rate of 0.05. Because counts were too low, seventeen rarely observed V segments, including chromosome 9 orphons, were excluded from the earlier analysis of some 540 of the donors. An earlier analysis of approximately 570 of the donors showed that most TCR beta V segments appeared in productive rearrangements either about 87% or about 30% of the time, which broadly matched IMGT annotations. In the study, some 160 TCR beta chains were listed as associated with cytomegalovirus. The authors suggested that the approach could potentially be extended to other disease states and immunological phenotypes. When HLA alleles, especially DR and DQ, strongly co-occurred, attributing TCR associations to individual alleles was difficult. Because HLA typing was missing for some donors at each locus, association tests included only the typed subset.

The library was generated by the immunoSEQ multiplex PCR assay. The multiplex PCR relied on a mix of 60 forward primers for TCR Vbeta segments and 13 reverse primers for TCR Jbeta segments. Amplification of the CDR3 region of rearranged TCR beta genes was performed with a multiplex PCR assay on genomic DNA. Amplified TCR beta libraries were sequenced as 87-base-pair reads on the Illumina HiSeq System. The study's own analysis went as follows. In a later analysis, tens of millions of unique TCR beta chains were counted across the 500 to 700 repertoires, and roughly 11 million of these chains were shared by at least two donors. Raw reads were error-corrected and collapsed into unique sequences by a nearest-neighbor algorithm in which closely related sequences were merged to remove PCR and sequencing errors. V, D and J gene segments were assigned by aligning CDR3 sequences to IMGT reference sequences. For a sequence to be retained, a match of at least six nucleotides was required to both a V gene segment and a J gene segment. Rearrangements were called productive when the CDR3 lacked stop codons and stayed in frame with V and J; all others were non-productive. CDR3 was defined by IMGT convention, running from the second conserved V-encoded cysteine to the conserved J-encoded phenylalanine. Sequences without an unambiguous match to a single V gene segment were excluded from the earlier analysis of about 630 of the donors. An earlier analysis of 550 to 650 of the donors classified V segments as functional when productive rearrangements were above 56.7% and as segregating when the standard deviation between donors was above 5%. A statistical classification framework was developed to diagnose cytomegalovirus status using the catalog of TCR beta chain sequences. V and J gene assignment, in a later analysis, came from comparing TCR nucleotide sequences with IMGT/GENE-DB human TR gene sequences. The TCRdist pipeline was used in a later analysis to assign CDR3 sequences and most-parsimonious VDJ recombination scenarios. In a later analysis, each TCR beta chain was defined by its CDR3 amino acid sequence together with its V-gene family, and reads without a unique V-gene family were excluded. As a way to deal with suspected cross-contamination and a sequencing artifact, a later analysis dropped roughly 600 nucleotide sequences that were highly shared and had low generation probability. In a later analysis, a clonal expansion index for each public chain was calculated from normalized within-repertoire ranks of inferred template counts. A later analysis computed generation probabilities with a VDJ recombination model fitted to out-of-frame rearrangements, and checked the results against IGoR. A later analysis scored TCR-TCR, TCR-HLA and TCR-CMV co-occurrence with hypergeometric tests, applying a repertoire-size bias correction to TCR pairs. To estimate false discovery rates, a later analysis permuted the HLA or CMV assignments 20 times. In a later analysis, co-occurring TCRs were grouped with DBSCAN, and TCRdist sequence similarity was added when clustering was performed within HLA-allele-positive subsets. For co-occurrence clustering, repertoires with fewer than 30,000 or more than 120,000 public chains were excluded, along with five or six repertoires with anomalous nucleotide sharing. TCRdb took this table from immuneACCESS and kept in-frame rearrangements with V and J called. Such tables lack part of the clones; where checked against another copy, unresolved V genes explain under half of the gap, and the rest is unexplained. The V and J calls and clone size come from that table; D and trimming were worked out from the DNA. This sample lists around 130,000 clones; 85% were detected once. The top ten clones comprise about 6.7% of the sample.

The cohort consisted of some 670 healthy bone marrow donors. All cohort members were sampled while nominally healthy, although unrecorded immune exposures were likely present. The donor tested CMV seropositive, placing the donor among the 289 seropositive members of the cohort. A peripheral blood sample was collected from each donor, and TCR beta sequencing was performed on peripheral blood mononuclear cells. The Qiagen DNeasy Blood Extraction Kit was used to extract genomic DNA from the blood cell samples. Relative to germline, V is 4 bases shorter and J is 3 bases shorter, with 6 bases between their ends. CDR1 and CDR2 were assigned from the germline V gene (reference sequence) as GTSNPN and SVGIG. CDR3 length: 11 amino acids, cysteine to phenylalanine. Of all the DNA, just the CDR3 is kept, 33 bases in frame from base 1. Details on this clone: It lacks a known antigen. No per-base quality is available; no much larger clone lies one base away.

The TCR comes from a woman in her twenties or thirties in good health and CMV-seropositive. Sequencing was done on a sample of PBMCs. The chain is encoded by TRBV30 joined to TRBJ1-2, with the D gene not confidently named. The CDR3 is CAWTRDYGYTF. Here is the DNA: TGTGCCTGGACCCGAGACTATGGCTACACCTTC.